Listed below are T cell receptor beta chains from one sample, sequenced in a study of cytomegalovirus exposure and HLA in healthy donors. Sequencing used immunoSEQ multiplex PCR; TCRdb keeps in-frame clones, though not all of them. This sample has 20,000 or so clones, with around 77% found just once. Sequenced sample: PBMCs. The receptors derive from a man aged 60-69 years in good health and CMV-seronegative. Each CDR3 is given with its conserved first and last residue. D genes are given only for firm matches. Clone size is shown for a subset of rows, as once, few, many or a class of expanded clone.

TRBV5-1	.	TRBD1	TRBJ1-2	TGCGCCAGCAGCTCCGGGGGACAGGGGTATGGCTACACCTTC	CASSSGGQGYGYTF
TRBV18	.	TRBD1	TRBJ1-2	TGTGCCAGCTCACCAATACCCGGGACAGGGACTTATGGCTACACCTTC	CASSPIPGTGTYGYTF
TRBV5-1	.	.	TRBJ2-5	TGCGCCAGCAGCTTCTACAGCCAAGAGACCCAGTACTTC	CASSFYSQETQYF
TRBV7-2	.	TRBD1	TRBJ2-1	TGTGCCAGCAGCCCTAGGACAGGGTGGAATGAGCAGTTCTTC	CASSPRTGWNEQFF
TRBV6-1	.	.	TRBJ1-3	TGTGCCAGCAGGAACAGTCCGTCTGGAAACACCATATATTTT	CASRNSPSGNTIYF
TRBV4-1	.	.	TRBJ2-5	TGCGCCAGCAGCCATGCGGGGAGAGGACGAGAGGGGGAGACCCAGTACTTC	CASSHAGRGREGETQYF
TRBV11-2	.	.	TRBJ1-3	TGTGCCAGCAGCTTACGAGTAGCTAACTCTGGAAACACCATATATTTT	CASSLRVANSGNTIYF
TRBV9	once	TRBD1	TRBJ2-5	TGTGCCAGCCTCACTGGAGGACAGGGGGAAACGGAGACCCAGTACTTC	CASLTGGQGETETQYF
TRBV11-2	.	.	TRBJ2-7	TGTGCCAGCAGCTTCCCCCGGCAGGCTATTTCCTACGAGCAGTACTTC	CASSFPRQAISYEQYF
TRBV11-1	.	TRBD2	TRBJ2-1	TGTGCCAGCAGCCCGCCGGGGTGGTCTAGCGGGAACAATGAGCAGTTCTTC	CASSPPGWSSGNNEQFF
TRBV5-1	.	.	TRBJ1-2	TGCGCCAGCAGCGCCGGCACAGGGCCCTATGGCTACCCCTTC	CASSAGTGPYGYPF
TRBV29-1	.	.	TRBJ2-5	TGCAGCGCCAGGGGTTCGATGGAGACCCAGTACTTC	CSARGSMETQYF
TRBV7-3	.	TRBD1	TRBJ1-2	TGTGCCAGCAGCCCAAGACAGGGCCTCACCTATGGCTACACCTTC	CASSPRQGLTYGYTF
TRBV6-6	few	.	TRBJ2-7	TGTGCCAGCAGTTACGGGGCACTATCTTCCTACGAGCAGTACTTC	CASSYGALSSYEQYF
TRBV7-9	once	.	TRBJ1-4	TGTGCCAGCAGCTTTGGACTCCCCGGGGGGGAAAAACTGTTTTTT	CASSFGLPGGEKLFF
TRBV4-1	.	TRBD2	TRBJ2-7	TGCGCCAGCAGCCCCCTAGCGGGGTCCTACGAGCAGTACTTC	CASSPLAGSYEQYF
TRBV5-1	.	TRBD2	TRBJ2-7	TGCGCCAGCAGCTTGTCGGGCGGGGGTACCTACGAGCAGTACTTC	CASSLSGGGTYEQYF
TRBV10-3	.	TRBD2	TRBJ2-1	TGTGCCATCAGTGAATATCAAGGAACTAGCGGGAAAATGGAACAGTTCTTC	CAISEYQGTSGKMEQFF
TRBV6-1	.	.	TRBJ2-7	TGTGCCAGCAGATGGGGGACGGGGGACTACGAGCAGTACTTC	CASRWGTGDYEQYF
TRBV7-8	.	.	TRBJ2-7	TGTGCCAGCAGCTTACACGGGGTGCCCTACGAGCAGTACTTC	CASSLHGVPYEQYF
TRBV13	.	.	TRBJ2-7	TGTGCCAGCAGCGGGGGCGGACTGCGCGAGCAGTACTTC	CASSGGGLREQYF
TRBV7-3	once	TRBD2	TRBJ2-1	TGTGCCAGCAGCCCAAGACTAGCGGGAGTAGTTGAGCAGTTCTTC	CASSPRLAGVVEQFF
TRBV11-3	.	.	TRBJ1-2	TGTGCCAGCAGCTTCCCCGGGCGGGTTGGCTACACCTTC	CASSFPGRVGYTF
TRBV2	.	.	TRBJ1-5	TGTGCCAGCAGACAGGTCAATCAGCCCCAGCATTTT	CASRQVNQPQHF
TRBV19	.	TRBD1	TRBJ1-1	TGTTCCAGTAGGAGGCGGACAGGGACTAACACTGAAGCTTTCTTT	CSSRRRTGTNTEAFF
TRBV7-2	.	TRBD2	TRBJ2-3	TGTGCCAGCAGCCTAGCGTCTAGCGGGAGTGGGAGCACAGATACGCAGTATTTT	CASSLASSGSGSTDTQYF
TRBV11-2	.	TRBD1	TRBJ1-2	TGTGCCAGCAGCTGGAGGGGGGGACAGGGGGTCTATGGCTACACCTTC	CASSWRGGQGVYGYTF
TRBV20-1	.	TRBD1	TRBJ2-7	TGCAGTGCCCGACAGGGTTGCGGGCAGTACTTC	CSARQGCGQYF
TRBV5-5	.	.	TRBJ2-7	TGTGCCAGCAGCTTTTCGCCAAGAGGCGCCGAGCAGTACTTC	CASSFSPRGAEQYF
TRBV7-9	.	.	TRBJ2-7	TGTGCCAGCAGTGGCGGGGCCCCCTTCTACGAGCAGTACTTC	CASSGGAPFYEQYF
TRBV7-3	once	TRBD2	TRBJ2-1	TGTGCCAGCAGCTTACTAGCGGGGGGGACTGAGCAGTTCTTC	CASSLLAGGTEQFF
TRBV5-6	once	.	TRBJ2-4	TGTGCCAGCAGCTTGGTCGCGGGGAACATTCAGTACTTC	CASSLVAGNIQYF
TRBV7-6	.	TRBD1	TRBJ2-7	TGTGCCAGCAGCCCCGGGACAGGGGTGTTCGAGCAGTACTTC	CASSPGTGVFEQYF
TRBV13	once	TRBD2	TRBJ2-7	TGTGCCAGCAGCACCACTAGCGGGGGGGCCTACGAGCAGTACTTC	CASSTTSGGAYEQYF
TRBV2	few	.	TRBJ1-1	TGTGCCAGCAGCCTAACAAGGGGGAACACTGAAGCTTTCTTT	CASSLTRGNTEAFF
TRBV5-4	.	TRBD1	TRBJ1-2	TGTGCCAGCAGGGGGGACAGGGGCGTCTATGGCTACACCTTC	CASRGDRGVYGYTF
TRBV2	.	.	TRBJ2-5	TGTGCCAGCAAGGACACGACAGGACAAGAGACCCAGTACTTC	CASKDTTGQETQYF
TRBV7-2	.	.	TRBJ2-4	TGTGCCAGCAGCCCGGACAGATATATTCAGTACTTC	CASSPDRYIQYF
TRBV4-3	.	TRBD2	TRBJ2-3	TGCGCCAGCAGCCAAGATCTACTAGCGGGAGAGGGGGATACGCAGTATTTT	CASSQDLLAGEGDTQYF
TRBV2	.	TRBD1	TRBJ2-5	TGTGCCAGCAGTCGCGACAGGGGCGGGGAGACCCAGTACTTC	CASSRDRGGETQYF
TRBV10-2	.	TRBD1	TRBJ1-5	TGCGCCAGCAAGGGACAGCAGAATAATCAGCCCCAGCATTTT	CASKGQQNNQPQHF
TRBV19	.	.	TRBJ1-2	TGTGCCAGTAGTAGGGGGCTTAATGGCTACCCCTTC	CASSRGLNGYPF
TRBV4-1	few	.	TRBJ1-5	TGCGCCAGCAGCCCGCAGGGACCACAGGGTTATAGCAATCAGCCCCAGCATTTT	CASSPQGPQGYSNQPQHF
TRBV27	.	TRBD1	TRBJ1-3	TGTGCCAGCAGTTTAAGGACAGGGGCTGGAAACACCATATATTTT	CASSLRTGAGNTIYF
TRBV30	.	.	TRBJ1-2	TGTGCCTGGAGTGTAAACTTAAACTATGGCTACACCTTC	CAWSVNLNYGYTF
TRBV7-8	once	.	TRBJ2-7	TGTGCCAGCAGCTCTTCAGGGTTAGGTATTGGCGAGCAGTACTTC	CASSSSGLGIGEQYF
TRBV7-9	.	.	TRBJ2-6	TGTGCCAGCAGCACCACAGGGCCCTCTGGGGCCAACGTCCTGACTTTC	CASSTTGPSGANVLTF
TRBV7-9	once	TRBD2	TRBJ2-7	TGTGCCAGCAGGAGCGGGAACGAGCAGTACTTC	CASRSGNEQYF
TRBV5-1	.	TRBD1	TRBJ2-7	TGCGCCAGCAGCTTGACCCCGGGACAGGGTTACGAGCAGTACTTC	CASSLTPGQGYEQYF
TRBV10-2	.	.	TRBJ1-1	TGCGCCAGCGGTGACCCCCCCCTCGGGAACACTGAAGCTTTCTTT	CASGDPPLGNTEAFF
TRBV7-2	once	.	TRBJ1-1	TGTGCCAGCAGCTTAGCGCAGGTAATGAACACTGAAGCTTTCTTT	CASSLAQVMNTEAFF
TRBV27	.	TRBD2	TRBJ2-5	TGTGCCAGCAGTTTAGGACTAGCGGGGGAGGGCGGAGAGACCCAGTACTTC	CASSLGLAGEGGETQYF
TRBV19	.	TRBD1	TRBJ1-1	TGTGCCAGTAGTATAGTAAACAGGGGGCGGAGGACTGAAGCTTTCTTT	CASSIVNRGRRTEAFF
TRBV25-1	few	TRBD1	TRBJ2-1	TGTGCCAGCAGTGAGACGGGACAGGGTCTCAATGAGCAGTTCTTC	CASSETGQGLNEQFF
TRBV5-4	.	.	TRBJ2-2	TGTGCCAGCAGCTTCGGTACTGATCGATCCGGGGAGCTGTTTTTT	CASSFGTDRSGELFF
TRBV5-6	few	TRBD1	TRBJ1-3	TGTGCCAGCAGCTTTTTGACAGGGGGCGGTGGAAACACCATATATTTT	CASSFLTGGGGNTIYF
TRBV7-2	.	TRBD1	TRBJ1-1	TGTGCCAGCAGCTCCCGGGACAGGGGGCGGAACACTGAAGCTTTCTTT	CASSSRDRGRNTEAFF